The 24 T cell receptor beta chains in this list originate from one sample, sequenced in a study of vaccination effects on CD4 cells after COVID-19. After less than 11 days in culture, the CD4+ T cells were isolated. All participants had two doses of either the BNT162b2 or mRNA-1273 vaccine. Their cognate antigens are unknown. The table came from immunoSEQ multiplex PCR; TCRdb's copy has only in-frame clones and leaves some out. In the table there are about 73,000 clones, approximately 73% of which are singletons. Sample: CD4+ T cells from PBMCs cultured without peptide, taken after COVID-19 vaccination. These receptors came from a human donor who received a COVID-19 vaccine.

This clone is a singleton in its sample. This CDR3 is CASSLQGTQETQYF. CDR3 in DNA: TGCGCCAGCAGCTTACAGGGGACCCAAGAGACCCAGTACTTC. The V gene is TRBV5-1, the J gene TRBJ2-5; 7 nucleotides agree with TRBD1. Germline CDR1 reads SGHRS; CDR2 reads YFSETQ. The CDR3 consists of 14 residues. The ends lost 2 bases at V and 1 base at J; junction bases unmatched: 2.

The chain joins TRBV5-1 to TRBJ2-6; D possibly corresponds to TRBD1 (5 bases). Germline V lookup: CDR1 SGHRS, CDR2 YFSETQ. The germline V and J ends were trimmed by 4 bases and 1 base, with 6 bases remaining between them. There are 14 residues in the CDR3. The chain's CDR3 is CASSTGSGANVLTF. The DNA for the CDR3 is TGCGCCAGCAGCACAGGATCTGGGGCCAACGTCCTGACTTTC.

V is TRBV7-8 and J is TRBJ2-7; 10 nucleotides match TRBD1. This CDR3 contains 16 residues. Germline loops: CDR1 SGHVS, CDR2 FQNEAQ. V lost 1 base, J lost 6 bases, and 9 bases stayed unmatched. This CDR3 is CASSLGGTGVSSEQYV. For the CDR3, the DNA is TGTGCCAGCAGCTTAGGAGGGACAGGGGTCTCTAGCGAGCAGTACGTC.

The rearrangement joins TRBV6-4 to TRBJ1-5; D not resolved. Per the germline V gene, CDR1 is MRHNA and CDR2 is SNTAGT. Trimming took off 5 bases at V and 9 bases at J, with 14 bases between the two ends. The CDR3 covers 13 residues. The CDR3 nucleotides read TGTGCCAGCAGTAATGCAGCGGGAGGGCCCCAGCATTTT. Residues: CASSNAAGGPQHF.

The V gene is TRBV23-1, the J gene TRBJ1-2; D may be TRBD1 (5 bases). TRBV23-1 is given ORF status, its function remaining uncertain. The ends were cut back, 4 bases at V and 4 bases at J, with 22 bases in the middle. The CDR3 sequence is 17 residues long. The DNA of the CDR3 is TGCGCCAGCAGTCCGCGAAAGTGCCCTACAGGAGTCTATGGCTACACCTTC. As protein: CASSPRKCPTGVYGYTF.

The chain links TRBV12-3 or TRBV12-4 to TRBJ1-2, with D hard to call. Trimming removed 3 bases from V and 4 bases from J, with 9 bases in between. The CDR3 length is 13 residues. The CDR3: CASSFGVAYGYTF. CDR3 coding DNA: TGTGCCAGCAGTTTCGGGGTTGCCTATGGCTACACCTTC.

The chain recombines TRBV2 with TRBJ1-5; D unresolved. V was shortened by 7 bases and J by 0 bases, with 10 bases between the two germline ends. The CDR3 extends over 14 amino acids. CDR1 and CDR2 (germline): SNHLY, FYNNEI. The chain's CDR3 is CASNVGNSNQPQHF. The CDR3 DNA follows: TGTGCCAGCAATGTCGGAAATAGCAATCAGCCCCAGCATTTT.

The chain carries TRBV18 and TRBJ2-5; 13 bases map to TRBD2. V trimming: 6 bases; J trimming: 3 bases; junction bases outside the gene matches: 4. Germline V gives CDR1 KGHSH, CDR2 LQKENI. The CDR3 totals 15 residues. The CDR3 loop reads CASSQGLAGKETQYF. The CDR3 DNA reads TGTGCCAGCTCTCAGGGACTAGCGGGGAAAGAGACCCAGTACTTC.

V is TRBV20-1 and J is TRBJ2-5; 10 positions match TRBD2. Trimming took 3 bases from V and 4 from J; bases not matched to a gene: 8. The germline gives CDR1 DFQATT, CDR2 SNEGSKA (reference sequence). The CDR3 runs to 15 residues. The CDR3 loop is CSASVASGGLETQYF. CDR3 DNA sequence: TGCAGTGCTAGTGTCGCTAGCGGGGGCCTAGAGACCCAGTACTTC.

J is TRBJ1-6 and V is TRBV14, with a tentative D call TRBD1 (5 bases). The V and J ends lost 4 bases and 6 bases respectively, with 13 bases between them. The germline CDR1 and CDR2 sequences are SGHDN and FVKESK. The CDR3 consists of 15 residues. The CDR3 sequence is CASSPGGNINSPLHF. DNA of the CDR3: TGTGCCAGCAGCCCTGGGGGAAATATTAATTCACCCCTCCACTTT.

This clone appeared a few times. The chain uses TRBV6-2 or TRBV6-3 and TRBJ2-2, with D unresolved. The germline CDR1 and CDR2 sequences are MNHEY and SVGEGT. With 0 bases removed from V and 1 base from J, the gap between germline ends came to 6 bases. The CDR3 consists of 15 residues. CDR3 coding DNA: TGTGCCAGCAGTTACTCTGCAGGGAACACCGGGGAGCTGTTTTTT. Translating it yields CASSYSAGNTGELFF.

A single count supports this clone. This sequence joins TRBV6-2 or TRBV6-3 and TRBJ2-1; D possibly corresponds to TRBD1 (5 bases). This CDR3 is built from 14 residues. CDR1 and CDR2 from the germline V gene are MNHEY and SVGEGT. Trimming stripped 7 bases from V and 2 bases from J, with 12 bases between. CDR3 bases: TGTGCCAGCACCCCCCAGGGCGCCTACAATGAGCAGTTCTTC. Its protein is CASTPQGAYNEQFF.

The J gene is TRBJ2-5, the V gene TRBV2; unclear D gene. With 4 bases removed from V and 3 bases from J, the gap between germline ends came to 3 bases. There are 11 residues in the CDR3. Germline lookup yields CDR1 SNHLY and CDR2 FYNNEI. The CDR3 sequence: CASSVEETQYF. CDR3 in DNA: TGTGCCAGCAGTGTGGAAGAGACCCAGTACTTC.

This clone was detected only a few times. The chain's CDR3 is CASSYSRIGNQPQHF. The CDR3 nucleotides read TGTGCCAGCAGTTACTCCCGGATTGGCAATCAGCCCCAGCATTTT. The rearrangement links TRBV6-2 or TRBV6-3 to TRBJ1-5, with D uncertain. Germline V gene data show CDR1 as MNHEY and CDR2 as SVGEGT. CDR3 length: 15 amino acids. Deletions cut 0 bases from V and 2 bases from J, with 8 bases between.

This clone was detected only once. The chain employs TRBV29-1 and TRBJ2-5; D could derive from TRBD1 or TRBD2 (5 bases each). CDR1 is SQVTM, CDR2 ANQGSEA, per germline. The length of the CDR3 is 12 residues. Trimming removed 7 bases from V and 5 bases from J, with 14 bases in between. CDR3 sequence: CSGRQWGETQYF. The DNA of the CDR3 is TGCAGCGGAAGACAGTGGGGGGAGACCCAGTACTTC.

The chain recombines TRBV5-6 with TRBJ1-4; 7 bases line up with TRBD1. Germline V CDR1 and CDR2: SGHDT, YYEEEE. The CDR3 consists of 14 residues. The V segment lost 5 bases and the J segment 5 bases; nucleotides outside the gene matches: 6. CDR3: CASSPDRVNEKLFF. CDR3 nucleotide sequence: TGTGCCAGCAGTCCTGACAGGGTCAATGAAAAACTGTTTTTT. The whole variable domain, filled in from reference TRBV5-6 and TRBJ1-4, reads DAGVTQSPTHLIKTRGQQVTLRCSPKSGHDTVSWYQQALGQGPQFIFQYYEEEERQRGNFPDRFSGHQFPNYSSELNVNALLLGDSALYLCASSPDRVNEKLFFGSGTQLSVL.

This clone has more than one count but fewer than ten. This chain uses TRBV29-1 with TRBJ2-2, with 13 nucleotides matching TRBD2. Per germline, CDR1 SQVTM and CDR2 ANQGSEA. The trim removed 8 bases at V and 0 bases at J, leaving 9 bases unmatched. CDR3 size: 17 residues. The chain's CDR3 is CSFQGTSGAANTGELFF. The CDR3 nucleotides are TGCAGCTTTCAAGGGACTAGCGGGGCCGCGAACACCGGGGAGCTGTTTTTT.

DNA for the CDR3: TGTGCCAGCAGCTTGGCCGTAGGAGGCGGCTCTAACTATGGCTACACCTTC. Translating it yields CASSLAVGGGSNYGYTF. The genes are TRBV5-4 and TRBJ1-2; D is ambiguous. Germline V CDR1 and CDR2: SGHNT, YYREEE (reference sequence). CDR3 length: 17 amino acids. The V gene lost 0 bases and the J gene lost 0 bases, with 15 bases spanning the gap.

The chain has TRBV5-4 and TRBJ1-2; D gene unclear. Trimming shortened V by 4 bases and J by 4 bases, and 14 bases separated the two germline ends. In germline, CDR1 is SGHNT, CDR2 YYREEE (reference sequence). The CDR3 is 14 residues long. The CDR3 sequence is CASSGVDRSYGYTF. CDR3 DNA sequence: TGTGCCAGCAGCGGGGTGGATCGATCCTATGGCTACACCTTC.

J is TRBJ1-6 and V is TRBV4-1; D gene unclear. The germline V and J ends were trimmed by 1 base and 7 bases, with 17 bases remaining between them. Germline lookup yields CDR1 MGHRA and CDR2 YSYEKL. The CDR3 is 17 amino acids. The CDR3 DNA reads TGCGCCAGCAGCCAAGGGGCCCAAGTGGTGGGGAATTCACCCCTCCACTTT. This codes for CASSQGAQVVGNSPLHF.

This clone was seen a few times. This chain connects TRBV5-1 to TRBJ1-4; 7 bases line up with TRBD1. The V segment lost 3 bases and the J segment 6 bases; nucleotides outside the gene matches: 8. The CDR3 sequence is 15 residues long. Germline lookup yields CDR1 SGHRS and CDR2 YFSETQ. CDR3 bases: TGCGCCAGCAGCTCACAGGGGCGCTTAGATGAAAAACTGTTTTTT. Translating it yields CASSSQGRLDEKLFF.

Comments on this clone: At one end the junction does not follow the germline gene, possibly because of a read error. V gene TRBV29-1 combines with J gene TRBJ1-1; D remains ambiguous. CDR3 length equals 8 residues. Germline assignment: CDR1 SQVTM and CDR2 ANQGSEA. The CDR3 DNA follows: TGCAGCGTTTTACCCGGGCTCTTT. This codes for CSVLPGLF. Filled out from reference TRBV29-1 and TRBJ1-1, the complete variable domain reads SAVISQKPSRDICQRGTSLTIQCQVDSQVTMMFWYRQQPGQSLTLIATANQGSEATYESGFVIDKFPISRPNLTFSTLTVSNMSPEDSSIYLCSVLPGLFGQGTRLTVV.

The V gene is TRBV5-5, the J gene TRBJ2-7; either TRBD1 or TRBD2 may fit D (5 bases each). Trimming cost V 6 bases and J 0 bases, with 16 bases left between them. Germline CDR1 reads SGHKS; CDR2 reads YYEKEE (reference sequence). There are 15 residues in the CDR3. CDR3 amino acids: CASNEREGSSYEQYV. The CDR3 DNA sequence: TGTGCCAGCAACGAAAGAGAGGGGAGCTCCTACGAGCAGTACGTC.

The J gene is TRBJ1-1, the V gene TRBV7-9; 7 positions agree with TRBD1. Germline V gene lookup returns CDR1 SEHNR and CDR2 FQNEAQ (reference sequence). Losses at the gene ends were 1 base for V and 3 bases for J; bases not matched to a gene: 5. The CDR3 contains 15 residues. CDR3 loop: CASSLGAGGDTEAFF. The CDR3 nucleotides read TGTGCCAGCAGCTTAGGGGCAGGGGGGGACACTGAAGCTTTCTTT.